This TCR beta chain was sequenced during a study of breast tumors, draining lymph nodes, adjacent tissues. Broader study findings: Most tumor T cells seemingly derive from lymph node, then expand in tumor.

Turning to this clonotype: Its antigen is unidentified.

TCRdb re-called the multiplex PCR reads with MiXCR, one entry per CDR3 protein. The table records roughly 14,000 distinct CDR3 sequences, 50% to 70% of them present only once. Germline V lookup: CDR1 LGHNA, CDR2 YSLEER. Trimming pared 5 bases from V and 2 bases from J, leaving 19 bases between. This CDR3 comprises 17 residues. This TCR came from a female donor with breast cancer. Some clones in this sample may be carry-over from other donors' samples. The J gene is TRBJ1-3, the V gene TRBV4-3; weak D call: TRBD1 (5 bases). Sequencing was performed on tumor-adjacent breast tissue. The CDR3 DNA is TGCGCCAGCAGCGTCCGTTTCGGGGGTAGGACTGGAAACACCATATATTTT. Its translation is CASSVRFGGRTGNTIYF.